This entry features one TCR beta chain sequence. The antigen this receptor binds is unknown. The sample holds no much larger clone one base away, and base qualities are not on file. One collaborating source in Seattle enrolled patients while the patients were actively infected and followed the patients over time throughout the course of disease. The collaborating institutions used their own protocols to collect whole blood in K2EDTA tubes. For TCRbeta analysis, collaborator samples were shipped as frozen whole blood, as isolated PBMCs, or as DNA extracted from either sample type. TCRbeta CDR3 regions were amplified from genomic DNA by means of the immunoSEQ Assay, a bias-controlled multiplex PCR. The paper's processing steps were these. The number of nucleated cells in each sample was estimated by amplification of reference gene primers within the assay. To quantify the absolute abundance of each unique TCRbeta CDR3 rearrangement, sequence reads were collapsed and filtered. Productive Simpson clonality was computed per sample as the square root of Simpson's diversity index over productive rearrangements. The source is immuneACCESS, and TCRdb retained only in-frame sequences with V and J called. Part of the clones is not carried over; for the studies checked, unresolved V genes explain less than half of this, and the remainder is unexplained. V, J and clone size are taken as reported in that table, and D and trimming were inferred from the DNA itself. The sample profile shows about 120,000 clones; nearly 90% of them were found once. The ten largest clones represent 3.8% of the sample.

V loses 5 bases at its end and J loses 2 bases; junction bases beyond the gene matches: 2. For CDR1 and CDR2, the germline V gene lists SGHTA and FQGTGA. The CDR3 runs 16 residues from the cysteine to the phenylalanine. The CDR3 DNA has 48 bases and is translated from base 1. These data originate in a study of blood T cell repertoires in COVID-19 (dated by TCRdb to the early 2020s). Study-wide context: Samples covering the acute and convalescent phases of COVID-19 were provided by collaborators in the United States, Italy and Spain. The prospective study material was composed of cDNA or gDNA derived from T cells, B-cell-depleted T cells, or PBMCs. Subjects who had been exposed to COVID-19, were actively infected with it, or had recovered from it provided the deeply sampled blood TCRbeta repertoires that made up the dataset. The repertoires were released in a freely available public database intended as a resource for research on the immune response to SARS-CoV-2. The samples were drawn from the first 160 participants of the ongoing ImmuneRACE study and from over 950 subjects provided by 6 global collaborators. Sample metadata almost always included a de-identified subject ID, COVID-19 status, age in years and sex. Where available, HLA class I and class II types were taken from metadata supplied by the sample provider and were not determined by assay-based typing. Paper-wide results and their limitations: How much clinical and demographic metadata was included differed by source and by participant, and the metadata was provided uncurated.

The material sequenced was peripheral blood. This chain joins TRBV7-3 to TRBJ2-2, with 13 bases in between that match TRBD2. The receptor was isolated from a woman between 55 and 75 years old with COVID-19, enrolled during active disease. This receptor carries the CDR3 CASSRLAGGNTGELFF. In nucleotide form, the sequence is TGTGCCAGCAGCAGACTAGCGGGGGGCAACACCGGGGAGCTGTTTTTT.